The sequence of this T cell receptor (beta chain) was determined in a study of beta chain features in type 1 diabetes. Findings and limits, study-wide: Naive, central memory and Treg TCRB repertoires appeared more alike in patients than in healthy donors. Overrepresentation of cells with high TCR expression could result from cDNA sequencing.

The investigators reverse transcribed all of the isolated RNA, so they sequenced expressed TCRB transcripts. It was found that naive, central memory and regulatory T cell samples averaged about 3.57 million reads. Some clones are missing from TCRdb's copy, which holds only in-frame ones; the method was immunoSEQ multiplex PCR. The sample yields approximately 250,000 clones, over 8.5% seen once. Concerning this clone itself: The antigen remains unidentified.

It was via CD45RO/CCR7/CD25/CD127/CD95/CD27 that CD4+ naive, central memory, regulatory and stem cell-like memory cells were sorted. Sequences were obtained from naive CD4+ T cells from blood. The source is a woman aged 18-29 years in good health.

The CDR3 DNA sequence: TGCGCCAGCAGCCGCCGCACCCTAGCGGGGGCCGGCACAGATACGCAGTATTTT. Amino acids: CASSRRTLAGAGTDTQYF. This chain connects TRBV5-1 to TRBJ2-3; 10 bases agree with TRBD2. The length of the CDR3 is 18 residues. V trimming: 4 bases; J trimming: 1 base; junction bases outside the gene matches: 12. Germline loops: CDR1 SGHRS, CDR2 YFSETQ.